These 12 T cell receptor beta chains share one sample of origin, sequenced in a study of shared clonotypes between healthy human individuals. Method: immunoSEQ multiplex PCR; TCRdb's copy keeps in-frame clones and lacks some. The data hold 1.5 million to 2.5 million clones, with about 95% observed a single time. Positive CCR7 selection of CD45RO-negative cells yielded the naive CD8 cells, and terminally differentiated effector memory CD45RA+ cells were excluded. The specimen sequenced was naive CD8+ T cells sorted from blood. These receptors originate from a man aged 18-30 years in good health.

V usage is TRBV5-1 and J usage is TRBJ1-1; no clear D gene. This CDR3 has 15 amino acids. V was pared by 4 bases and J by 8 bases, with 21 bases between. Germline CDR1 reads SGHRS; CDR2 reads YFSETQ. The CDR3 DNA follows: TGCGCCAGCAGCGATAGAACGAACATGCTCCCCGAAGCTTTCTTT. Translation: CASSDRTNMLPEAFF.

J is TRBJ2-7 and V is TRBV7-8; D gene uncertain. Trimming cost V 1 base and J 0 bases, with 7 bases left between them. Germline CDR1 SGHVS, CDR2 FQNEAQ. The CDR3 extends over 14 amino acids. CDR3 bases: TGTGCCAGCAGCTTAGAACGGACCTCCTACGAGCAGTACTTC. Amino acids: CASSLERTSYEQYF.

The rearrangement joins TRBV6-5 to TRBJ2-7; tentatively, D is TRBD1 or TRBD2 (6 bases each). Trimming removed 7 bases from V and 1 base from J, with 11 bases in between. This CDR3 is built from 13 residues. Germline lookup yields CDR1 MNHEY and CDR2 SVGAGI. CDR3 residues: CASMSGASYEQYF. The DNA for the CDR3 is TGTGCCAGCATGTCGGGGGCTTCCTACGAGCAGTACTTC.

The CDR3 spells CASSLSVRSSGNTIYF. The DNA of the CDR3 is TGTGCCAGCAGTTTATCGGTCAGAAGCTCTGGAAACACCATATATTTT. The V and J genes are TRBV27 and TRBJ1-3; D gene unclear. V dropped 0 bases and J dropped 0 bases, with 9 bases sitting between them. Germline CDR1 is MNHEY and CDR2 is SMNVEV (reference sequence). The CDR3 has 16 residues.

The V and J genes are TRBV28 and TRBJ2-5; D ambiguous. V was clipped by 4 bases and J by 1 base, with 16 bases between them. Germline CDR1 is MDHEN and CDR2 is SYDVKM. The CDR3 is 16 amino acids. The CDR3 reads CASSSPRQSAQETQYF. In nucleotides, the CDR3 is TGTGCCAGCAGTTCACCCCGGCAGTCGGCCCAAGAGACCCAGTACTTC.

This clone has just one count. This chain links TRBV6-5 with TRBJ2-1; the match to TRBD2 covers 8 bases. V shed 4 bases and J 4 bases; nucleotides not matched to a gene: 9. The germline CDR1 and CDR2 sequences are MNHEY and SVGAGI. The CDR3 sequence is 16 residues long. The CDR3 loop is CASSSMIAGGYNEQFF. CDR3 nucleotide sequence: TGTGCCAGCAGTTCCATGATTGCGGGAGGTTACAATGAGCAGTTCTTC.

The chain employs TRBV7-9 and TRBJ2-1; no firm D call. The germline gives CDR1 SEHNR, CDR2 FQNEAQ (reference sequence). The CDR3 totals 13 residues. V lost 2 bases, J lost 10 bases, and 12 bases lay in between. The chain's CDR3 is CASSLPQGLEQFF. The CDR3 nucleotides are TGTGCCAGCAGCTTACCCCAAGGGTTGGAGCAGTTCTTC.

The chain is built from TRBV4-1 and TRBJ2-1, with TRBD2 matching over 9 bases. The CDR3 has 16 residues. Unmatched junction bases numbered 8, after V lost 1 base and J lost 7 bases. CDR1 is MGHRA and CDR2 is YSYEKL in the germline V gene. CDR3 nucleotides: TGCGCCAGCAGCCAAGGGACTAGCGTTTCCGGAAATGAGCAGTTCTTC. It specifies CASSQGTSVSGNEQFF.

The chain employs TRBV9 and TRBJ1-4, with 11 bases identical to TRBD1. This CDR3 region has 15 residues. V lost 3 bases and J lost 8; bases outside the gene matches: 6. Germline V CDR1 and CDR2: SGDLS, YYNGEE. The CDR3 DNA is TGTGCCAGCAGCGCTAGGGACAGGGGGGAGGAAAAACTGTTTTTT. Its protein is CASSARDRGEEKLFF.

The V call is TRBV7-8, the J call TRBJ2-7, with 9 bases identical to TRBD1. V trimming: 2 bases; J trimming: 5 bases; junction bases outside the gene matches: 10. Germline-derived CDR1 and CDR2 are SGHVS and FQNEAQ. The CDR3 has 16 residues. The CDR3 DNA reads TGTGCCAGCAGCTTAAATAGCTTGGGACAGGGAGACGAGCAGTACTTC. Protein product: CASSLNSLGQGDEQYF. The full variable domain, with the rest looked up from reference TRBV7-8 and TRBJ2-7, is GAGVSQSPRYKVAKRGQDVALRCDPISGHVSLFWYQQALGQGPEFLTYFQNEAQLDKSGLPSDRFFAERPEGSVSTLKIQRTQQEDSAVYLCASSLNSLGQGDEQYFGPGTRLTVT.

A note on this clone: The same CDR3 arises from other DNA sequences in this sample as well. The chain's CDR3 is CASSLSGGAYEQYF. The CDR3 nucleotides read TGTGCCAGCAGCTTGTCGGGAGGGGCCTACGAGCAGTACTTC. This chain links TRBV5-5 with TRBJ2-7; 8 bases fit TRBD2. Germline CDR1 and CDR2: SGHKS and YYEKEE (reference sequence). The V and J ends lost 1 base and 2 bases, in that order; junction bases with no gene match: 2. The CDR3 spans 14 residues.

V gene TRBV9 combines with J gene TRBJ1-2, with a tentative D call TRBD1 (6 bases). Trimming cost V 4 bases and J 8 bases, with 18 bases left between them. CDR1 and CDR2 from the germline V gene are SGDLS and YYNGEE. This CDR3 is 14 amino acids long. The CDR3 here is CASSKPPGVQGYTF. Here the CDR3 DNA reads TGTGCCAGCAGCAAACCCCCAGGGGTTCAGGGCTACACCTTC.